This T cell receptor beta chain was retrieved from a study of shared clonotypes between healthy human individuals. This clone was counted only a few times. What it binds is unknown. The split of CD4+ cells yielded CD45RA+ naive and CD45RA-negative memory subsets. The table came from immunoSEQ multiplex PCR; TCRdb's copy has only in-frame clones and leaves some out. The profile shows millions of clones, around nine tenths of them singletons. Trimming cost V 5 bases and J 4 bases, with 8 bases left between them. The germline V gene has CDR1 KGHSH and CDR2 LQKENI. This CDR3 is 12 amino acids long. Whole-study results and caveats: Large sequencing depth failed to make sorted-subset sequencing complete, rarefaction showed.

The chain carries TRBV18 and TRBJ1-2; D is unresolved. This receptor was identified in a man between 18 and 29 years old in good health. Sequenced sample: naive CD4+ T cells sorted from blood. Subset indicated: CD45RA+ positively selected. CDR3 residues: CASSGEVYGYTF. The CDR3 nucleotides are TGTGCCAGCTCAGGGGAAGTCTATGGCTACACCTTC.